This entry lists 3 T cell receptor beta chains sequenced from one sample in a study of T cells in tuberculosis. Here immunoSEQ multiplex PCR was the method, and the copy in TCRdb shows in-frame clones only, minus some. The sample lists around 45,000 clones; roughly 94% were seen once. The sequencing sample was made of PBMCs. Every receptor here comes from a donor between 10 and 35 years old with latent tuberculosis or without tuberculosis infection. Some clones in this sample may be carry-over from other donors' samples.

The chain combines TRBV7-8 with TRBJ2-5; unclear D gene. With 6 bases removed from V and 1 base from J, the gap between germline ends came to 15 bases. CDR3 length equals 15 residues. The V gene's germline CDR1 is SGHVS and CDR2 FQNEAQ. The chain's CDR3 is CASRLNPKPQETQYF. DNA of the CDR3: TGTGCCAGCAGGCTAAACCCCAAACCCCAAGAGACCCAGTACTTC. Drawing the rest from reference TRBV7-8 and TRBJ2-5, the complete variable domain is GAGVSQSPRYKVAKRGQDVALRCDPISGHVSLFWYQQALGQGPEFLTYFQNEAQLDKSGLPSDRFFAERPEGSVSTLKIQRTQQEDSAVYLCASRLNPKPQETQYFGPGTRLLVL.

This rearrangement joins TRBV5-1 to TRBJ2-7, with 7 bases fitting TRBD2. J gave up 3 bases and V 5 bases, and 11 bases lay outside the gene matches. Germline values: CDR1 SGHRS, CDR2 YFSETQ. There are 15 residues in the CDR3. The chain's CDR3 is CASRGGAGTYYEQYF. In nucleotides, the CDR3 is TGCGCCAGCAGGGGGGGAGCGGGAACTTACTACGAGCAGTACTTC.

The chain joins TRBV9 to TRBJ2-1, with D perhaps TRBD1 (5 bases). CDR1 is SGDLS and CDR2 is YYNGEE in the germline V gene. This CDR3 contains 15 residues. The ends were cut back, 0 bases at V and 5 bases at J, with 12 bases in the middle. The CDR3 DNA follows: TGTGCCAGCAGCGTAGACCCAGGGCTCAACAATGAGCAGTTCTTC. Translation: CASSVDPGLNNEQFF. The whole variable domain, filled in from reference TRBV9 and TRBJ2-1, reads DSGVTQTPKHLITATGQRVTLRCSPRSGDLSVYWYQQSLDQGLQFLIQYYNGEERAKGNILERFSAQQFPDLHSELNLSSLELGDSALYFCASSVDPGLNNEQFFGPGTRLTVL.